These T cell receptor beta chains were read from a single sample in a study of T cells in tuberculosis. Generated by immunoSEQ multiplex PCR, the TCRdb table keeps only in-frame clones and is missing some. In the table there are about 33,000 clones, about 90% of which are singletons. Sample: PBMCs. The source is a donor aged 10-35 years with latent tuberculosis or without tuberculosis infection. Some clones in this sample may be carry-over from other donors' samples. CDR3s include the opening cysteine and the closing phenylalanine or tryptophan. Each record gives: J gene, V gene, clone size, D gene, CDR3 protein, CDR3 DNA. D genes are given only for firm matches. Clone size, where shown, is once, few, many, or a class for clones that have expanded.

j_call: TRBJ2-1
v_call: TRBV30
clone_size: once
d_call: TRBD2
cdr3_aa: CAWSDLAGNNEQFF
cdr3_nt: TGTGCCTGGAGTGACCTAGCGGGAAACAATGAGCAGTTCTTC

j_call: TRBJ2-1
v_call: TRBV6-5
clone_size: NA
d_call: TRBD2
cdr3_aa: CASSRLAGGINEQFF
cdr3_nt: TGTGCCAGCAGTCGACTAGCGGGAGGGATCAATGAGCAGTTCTTC

j_call: TRBJ1-3
v_call: TRBV30
clone_size: few
d_call: TRBD1
cdr3_aa: CAWSVRRTGGGNTIYF
cdr3_nt: TGTGCCTGGAGTGTACGTCGGACAGGGGGCGGAAACACCATATATTTT

j_call: TRBJ2-1
v_call: TRBV7-2
clone_size: NA
d_call: NA
cdr3_aa: CASRRFGSYNEQFF
cdr3_nt: TGTGCCAGCAGGAGGTTTGGCTCCTACAATGAGCAGTTCTTC

j_call: TRBJ1-5
v_call: TRBV19
clone_size: NA
d_call: TRBD1
cdr3_aa: CASSIGERDRGQPQHF
cdr3_nt: TGTGCCAGTAGTATAGGAGAGCGGGACAGGGGTCAGCCCCAGCATTTT

j_call: TRBJ2-3
v_call: TRBV6-5
clone_size: NA
d_call: NA
cdr3_aa: CASRVTAASDTQYF
cdr3_nt: TGTGCCAGCAGGGTGACGGCGGCCTCAGATACGCAGTATTTT

j_call: TRBJ2-1
v_call: TRBV7-9
clone_size: NA
d_call: TRBD2
cdr3_aa: CASSSLTSGRTYEQFF
cdr3_nt: TGTGCCAGCAGCTCATTGACTAGCGGGAGGACCTATGAGCAGTTCTTC

j_call: TRBJ2-1
v_call: TRBV25-1
clone_size: NA
d_call: NA
cdr3_aa: CASSPLGVRGFGEQFF
cdr3_nt: TGTGCCAGCAGCCCCTTAGGGGTCCGCGGTTTTGGTGAGCAGTTCTTC

j_call: TRBJ1-2
v_call: TRBV7-9
clone_size: NA
d_call: NA
cdr3_aa: CASSFDYHGYTF
cdr3_nt: TGTGCCAGCAGCTTTGACTACCATGGCTACACCTTC

j_call: TRBJ2-2
v_call: TRBV18
clone_size: NA
d_call: TRBD2
cdr3_aa: CASSPLIPGNSGRSGELFF
cdr3_nt: TGTGCCAGCTCACCACTCATCCCGGGCAATAGCGGGAGGTCCGGGGAGCTGTTTTTT

j_call: TRBJ1-2
v_call: TRBV4-1
clone_size: NA
d_call: NA
cdr3_aa: CASSQGGGEYGYTF
cdr3_nt: TGCGCCAGCAGCCAAGGCGGAGGGGAGTACGGCTACACCTTC

j_call: TRBJ2-7
v_call: TRBV7-9
clone_size: NA
d_call: TRBD1
cdr3_aa: CASSLGNRDRALEQYF
cdr3_nt: TGTGCCAGCAGCTTAGGTAACCGGGACAGGGCCCTCGAGCAGTACTTC

j_call: TRBJ2-1
v_call: TRBV14
clone_size: NA
d_call: NA
cdr3_aa: CASSQDRGRERFF
cdr3_nt: TGTGCCAGCAGCCAAGATCGGGGGAGAGAGAGATTCTTC

j_call: TRBJ2-1
v_call: TRBV5-1
clone_size: NA
d_call: TRBD1
cdr3_aa: CASSSAKPGQGYNEQFF
cdr3_nt: TGCGCCAGCAGCAGCGCAAAACCGGGACAGGGCTACAATGAGCAGTTCTTC

j_call: TRBJ1-1
v_call: TRBV14
clone_size: NA
d_call: TRBD1
cdr3_aa: CASSQDSSGGYRQAFF
cdr3_nt: TGTGCCAGCAGCCAAGACTCCTCAGGGGGCTACAGACAAGCTTTCTTT

j_call: TRBJ2-2
v_call: TRBV10-3
clone_size: NA
d_call: TRBD2
cdr3_aa: CAITAGGPSRELFF
cdr3_nt: TGTGCCATCACGGCGGGGGGGCCTAGCAGGGAGCTGTTTTTT

j_call: TRBJ2-3
v_call: TRBV14
clone_size: NA
d_call: NA
cdr3_aa: CASSQDLLGGTDTQYF
cdr3_nt: TGTGCCAGCAGCCAAGATCTTCTCGGGGGTACAGATACGCAGTATTTT

j_call: TRBJ1-6
v_call: TRBV7-9
clone_size: NA
d_call: NA
cdr3_aa: CASSLSGDSPLHF
cdr3_nt: TGTGCCAGCAGCTTATCGGGGGACTCACCCCTCCACTTT

j_call: TRBJ2-1
v_call: TRBV5-1
clone_size: NA
d_call: TRBD1
cdr3_aa: CASSITGTGEQFF
cdr3_nt: TGCGCCAGCAGCATTACAGGGACAGGTGAGCAGTTCTTC

j_call: TRBJ2-2
v_call: TRBV9
clone_size: NA
d_call: NA
cdr3_aa: CASSVAGTGELFF
cdr3_nt: TGTGCCAGCAGCGTAGCCGGGACCGGGGAGCTGTTTTTT

j_call: TRBJ2-2
v_call: TRBV15
clone_size: once
d_call: TRBD1
cdr3_aa: CASGTGGSAGELFF
cdr3_nt: TGTGCCAGTGGGACAGGGGGGTCCGCCGGGGAGCTGTTTTTT

j_call: TRBJ2-1
v_call: TRBV7-9
clone_size: NA
d_call: TRBD1
cdr3_aa: CASSLGTGGKDEQFF
cdr3_nt: TGTGCCAGCAGCCTAGGGACAGGGGGCAAAGATGAGCAGTTCTTC

j_call: TRBJ2-7
v_call: TRBV19
clone_size: NA
d_call: TRBD1
cdr3_aa: CASEGASYEQYF
cdr3_nt: TGTGCCAGTGAGGGGGCTTCCTACGAGCAGTACTTC

j_call: TRBJ1-1
v_call: TRBV27
clone_size: once
d_call: TRBD1
cdr3_aa: CASSLSGQGARTEAFF
cdr3_nt: TGTGCCAGCAGTTTATCGGGACAGGGGGCGCGCACTGAAGCTTTCTTT

j_call: TRBJ2-1
v_call: TRBV19
clone_size: once
d_call: TRBD2
cdr3_aa: CASSPWGATTSGRGNEQFF
cdr3_nt: TGTGCCAGTAGTCCGTGGGGGGCAACGACTAGCGGGAGAGGGAATGAGCAGTTCTTC

j_call: TRBJ1-2
v_call: TRBV7-9
clone_size: NA
d_call: NA
cdr3_aa: CASSLAGANGYTF
cdr3_nt: TGTGCCAGCAGCTTAGCAGGGGCGAATGGCTACACCTTC

j_call: TRBJ2-7
v_call: TRBV11-2
clone_size: NA
d_call: TRBD1
cdr3_aa: CASSWQPGQGLEQYF
cdr3_nt: TGTGCCAGCAGCTGGCAGCCGGGACAGGGCCTCGAGCAGTACTTC

j_call: TRBJ2-1
v_call: TRBV27
clone_size: NA
d_call: TRBD1
cdr3_aa: CASSFTGTGTYNEQFF
cdr3_nt: TGTGCCAGCAGTTTCACCGGGACAGGGACCTACAATGAGCAGTTCTTC

j_call: TRBJ1-3
v_call: TRBV4-1
clone_size: NA
d_call: NA
cdr3_aa: CASSYQAAKMSGNTIYF
cdr3_nt: TGCGCCAGCAGCTACCAAGCGGCTAAGATGTCTGGAAACACCATATATTTT

j_call: TRBJ1-2
v_call: TRBV2
clone_size: few
d_call: NA
cdr3_aa: CASSFGEDGYTF
cdr3_nt: TGTGCCAGCAGCTTCGGGGAGGATGGCTACACCTTC

j_call: TRBJ2-3
v_call: TRBV9
clone_size: NA
d_call: TRBD2
cdr3_aa: CASSASGGFTDTQYF
cdr3_nt: TGTGCCAGCAGTGCTAGCGGGGGGTTCACAGATACGCAGTATTTT

j_call: TRBJ2-3
v_call: TRBV5-4
clone_size: NA
d_call: TRBD1
cdr3_aa: CASSLPGQSSADTQYF
cdr3_nt: TGTGCCAGCAGCTTACCGGGACAGAGTAGTGCAGATACGCAGTATTTT

j_call: TRBJ2-5
v_call: TRBV5-1
clone_size: NA
d_call: NA
cdr3_aa: CASSLGGGLETQYF
cdr3_nt: TGCGCCAGCAGCTTGGGTGGGGGCTTGGAGACCCAGTACTTC

j_call: TRBJ2-5
v_call: TRBV7-2
clone_size: NA
d_call: NA
cdr3_aa: CASSVRTGRLQETQYF
cdr3_nt: TGTGCCAGCAGCGTACGGACTGGGCGGCTCCAAGAGACCCAGTACTTC

j_call: TRBJ2-7
v_call: TRBV11-2
clone_size: NA
d_call: TRBD2
cdr3_aa: CASQASGRYEQYF
cdr3_nt: TGTGCCAGCCAGGCTAGCGGGAGATACGAGCAGTACTTC

j_call: TRBJ1-1
v_call: TRBV7-8
clone_size: NA
d_call: NA
cdr3_aa: CASSLARGNTEAFF
cdr3_nt: TGTGCCAGCAGCTTAGCGAGAGGTAACACTGAAGCTTTCTTT

j_call: TRBJ1-1
v_call: TRBV6-1
clone_size: NA
d_call: TRBD1
cdr3_aa: CASRTGTGGPTEAFF
cdr3_nt: TGTGCCAGCAGGACCGGGACAGGGGGCCCCACTGAAGCTTTCTTT